Shown below are 24 T cell receptor beta chains from a single sample sequenced in a study of blood T cell repertoires in COVID-19. TCRdb's copy holds only in-frame clones and misses some; the assay was immunoSEQ multiplex PCR. The table has 45,000 to 65,000 clones, 85% to 95% seen once. Sequenced: peripheral blood. The receptor set was obtained from a human donor in a cohort sampled during active COVID-19.

The V and J genes are TRBV7-2 and TRBJ2-2, with TRBD2 as a possible D gene (5 bases). V was cut by 5 bases and J by 7 bases, with 8 bases left in between. The CDR3 has 12 amino acids. Per the germline V gene, CDR1 is SGHTA and CDR2 is FQGNSA. DNA of the CDR3: TGTGCCAGCAGCATGGCGGGCGGGGAGCTGTTTTTT. Residues: CASSMAGGELFF.

The chain joins TRBV5-6 to TRBJ1-2; D is uncertain. CDR3 length: 12 residues. V was clipped by 3 bases and J by 4 bases, with 7 bases between them. Germline V CDR1 and CDR2: SGHDT, YYEEEE. CDR3 nucleotides: TGTGCCAGCAGCTCGGGAAGCTATGGCTACACCTTC. Its protein is CASSSGSYGYTF.

The gene calls are TRBV5-6 and TRBJ2-7; 9 nucleotides agree with TRBD2. V lost 2 bases, J lost 5 bases, and 11 bases stayed unmatched. The CDR3 has 16 residues. Germline CDR1 SGHDT, CDR2 YYEEEE. CDR3 loop: CASSFFGVAGVHEQYF. In DNA form, the CDR3 reads TGTGCCAGCAGCTTTTTTGGGGTAGCGGGAGTCCACGAGCAGTACTTC.

V is TRBV28 and J is TRBJ2-2, with 10 positions matching TRBD2. The length of the CDR3 is 15 residues. Germline CDR1 MDHEN, CDR2 SYDVKM. V shed 5 bases, J shed 6 bases, and the junction held 6 bases outside the gene matches. DNA for the CDR3: TGTGCCAGCAGTGCGGGACTAGCGCACCCCGGGGAGCTGTTTTTT. Translation gives CASSAGLAHPGELFF. The full variable domain, in which reference TRBV28 and TRBJ2-2 provide the parts outside the CDR3, is DVKVTQSSRYLVKRTGEKVFLECVQDMDHENMFWYRQDPGLGLRLIYFSYDVKMKEKGDIPEGYSVSREKKERFSLILESASTNQTSMYLCASSAGLAHPGELFFGEGSRLTVL.

This chain links TRBV28 with TRBJ2-7; 8 bases are a match to TRBD1. Germline V lookup: CDR1 MDHEN, CDR2 SYDVKM. The J segment lost 2 bases and the V segment lost 5 bases, leaving 8 bases of the junction unmatched. The CDR3 sequence is 15 residues long. The DNA of the CDR3 is TGTGCCAGCAGTCCGGGACAGGCTACTACCTACGAGCAGTACTTC. It codes for CASSPGQATTYEQYF.

The genes are TRBV4-3 and TRBJ1-4; the D gene is possibly TRBD1 (5 bases). Germline V lookup: CDR1 LGHNA, CDR2 YSLEER. Between the trimmed V and J ends, which lost 4 bases and 5 bases, there was a span of 11 bases. CDR3 length equals 14 residues. The DNA of the CDR3 is TGCGCCAGCAGCCGGCACAGGCAGAATGAAAAACTGTTTTTT. Amino acid sequence: CASSRHRQNEKLFF.

The chain links TRBV6-4 to TRBJ2-2; TRBD2 matches at 8 bases. The CDR3 is 14 amino acids. Germline V CDR1 and CDR2: MRHNA, SNTAGT. Unmatched junction bases numbered 4, after V lost 5 bases and J lost 5 bases. CDR3 sequence (DNA): TGTGCCAGCAGTCCAGCGGGAGAGACCGGGGAGCTGTTTTTT. This encodes CASSPAGETGELFF.

This chain uses TRBV12-5 with TRBJ2-7; D not certain. The CDR3 has 13 residues. Trimming took off 5 bases at V and 3 bases at J, with 11 bases between the two ends. Germline V gene lookup returns CDR1 LGHNT and CDR2 FRNRAP. The DNA of the CDR3 is TGTGCTAGTGGTGGTGTCCGGTACTACGAGCAGTACGTC. It translates to CASGGVRYYEQYV.

This clone was seen a few times. The rearrangement joins TRBV27 to TRBJ1-5, with 7 bases lining up with TRBD1. The CDR3 totals 14 residues. V shed 4 bases and J 6 bases; nucleotides not matched to a gene: 6. Germline lookup yields CDR1 MNHEY and CDR2 SMNVEV (reference sequence). The CDR3 DNA sequence: TGTGCCAGCAGTTCGAAGGGGGCGATTCAGCCCCAGCATTTT. Protein: CASSSKGAIQPQHF.

This clone was seen just once. The chain joins TRBV2 to TRBJ1-1; D not resolved. The V and J ends lost 7 bases and 0 bases respectively, with 9 bases between them. The CDR3 length is 13 residues. Per germline, CDR1 SNHLY and CDR2 FYNNEI. The DNA of the CDR3 is TGTGCCAGCACCTTCGGGGTGAACACTGAAGCTTTCTTT. Translation: CASTFGVNTEAFF.

The chain carries TRBV24-1 and TRBJ2-1, with 10 bases aligning to TRBD1. This CDR3 spans 17 amino acids. The ends lost 4 bases at V and 5 bases at J; junction bases unmatched: 10. Germline CDR1 is KGHDR and CDR2 is SFDVKD. The DNA for the CDR3 is TGTGCCACCAGTGACCGGGACAGGGGAAGAGGGGACAATGAGCAGTTCTTC. Translating it yields CATSDRDRGRGDNEQFF.

The chain has TRBV11-2 and TRBJ1-6; no clear D. Germline V CDR1 and CDR2: SGHAT, FQNNGV. The CDR3 runs 13 residues. The germline V and J ends were trimmed by 1 base and 7 bases, with 5 bases remaining between them. Written as DNA, the CDR3 is TGTGCCAGCAGCTTAGGAGGGAATTCACCCCTCCACTTT. Its translation is CASSLGGNSPLHF.

This clone was picked up one time. The chain has TRBV9 and TRBJ1-1; D may be TRBD1 (5 bases). Trimming left V 0 bases short and J 0 bases short, with 9 bases between. Germline assignment: CDR1 SGDLS and CDR2 YYNGEE. The CDR3 is 15 amino acids. CDR3 residues: CASSVGGSLNTEAFF. The CDR3 DNA reads TGTGCCAGCAGCGTAGGGGGCAGCTTGAACACTGAAGCTTTCTTT.

V is TRBV29-1 and J is TRBJ2-1, with D perhaps matching TRBD2 (5 bases). The CDR3 sequence is 13 residues long. The germline V gene has CDR1 SQVTM and CDR2 ANQGSEA. The V end lost 8 bases, the J end lost 7 bases, and 18 bases lay between the germline ends. The CDR3 nucleotides are TGCAGCTTTAGCGCACAGACCACGAATGAGCAGTTCTTC. Protein product: CSFSAQTTNEQFF.

The chain recombines TRBV11-2 with TRBJ2-7; D perhaps matches TRBD2 (5 bases). The CDR3 contains 14 residues. From germline, CDR1 is SGHAT and CDR2 FQNNGV. V lost 5 bases to trimming and J lost 4 bases, with 15 bases between them. The DNA for the CDR3 is TGTGCCAGCAGCCCCCGGGGATGGACTTACGAGCAGTACGTC. Its protein product is CASSPRGWTYEQYV.

The chain uses TRBV19 and TRBJ2-1; D is unclear. The ends were cut back, 3 bases at V and 2 bases at J, with 8 bases in the middle. The CDR3 contains 14 residues. Germline V gene data show CDR1 as LNHDA and CDR2 as SQIVND (reference sequence). The chain's CDR3 is CASSMRGPYNEQFF. The CDR3 DNA reads as TGTGCCAGTAGTATGAGAGGCCCCTACAATGAGCAGTTCTTC.

V gene TRBV2 combines with J gene TRBJ2-2; 9 nucleotides agree with TRBD2. There are 15 residues in the CDR3. Per germline, CDR1 SNHLY and CDR2 FYNNEI. V was clipped by 5 bases and J by 6 bases; unmatched bases: 7. CDR3 loop: CASSRRTSDAGELFF. The CDR3 DNA sequence: TGTGCCAGCAGTCGACGGACTAGCGACGCCGGGGAGCTGTTTTTT.

CDR3 protein: CATSRDPTSLNTEAFF. CDR3 in DNA: TGTGCCACCAGCAGAGATCCCACGAGCTTGAACACTGAAGCTTTCTTT. The chain carries TRBV15 and TRBJ1-1; D unresolved. CDR1 is LNHNV and CDR2 is YYDKDF in the germline V gene (reference sequence). The CDR3 runs 16 residues. V lost 0 bases to trimming and J lost 0 bases, with 11 bases between them.

V gene TRBV23-1 combines with J gene TRBJ1-4, with TRBD1 matching over 7 bases. TRBV23-1 is filed as an ORF, its function uncertain. J gave up 0 bases and V 2 bases, and 9 bases lay outside the gene matches. The CDR3 extends over 18 amino acids. The CDR3 region has the DNA TGCGCCAGCAGTCAAACAACAGGGGTCTTTGCAACTAATGAAAAACTGTTTTTT. This sequence encodes CASSQTTGVFATNEKLFF.

This chain joins TRBV29-1 and TRBJ2-3, with 10 positions matching TRBD2. After removal of 8 bases from V and 5 bases from J, the junction contained 16 bases not matched to a gene. The germline V gene has CDR1 SQVTM and CDR2 ANQGSEA. This CDR3 has 16 amino acids. The CDR3 loop reads CSSGGVAGGRIDTQYF. CDR3 in DNA: TGCAGCTCAGGGGGGGTAGCGGGAGGTCGAATAGATACGCAGTATTTT.

The V and J genes are TRBV11-2 and TRBJ2-7; 8 positions agree with TRBD1. CDR3 length: 15 residues. CDR1 is SGHAT, CDR2 FQNNGV, per germline. The junction had 8 bases not matched to a gene; V was cut back by 4 bases and J by 3 bases. This chain's CDR3 is CASSYYSGQVYEQYF. CDR3 nucleotides: TGTGCCAGCAGCTACTATTCGGGACAGGTCTACGAGCAGTACTTC.

This chain joins TRBV5-1 and TRBJ2-6; D ambiguous. The CDR3 length is 16 residues. V lost 3 bases, J lost 7 bases, and 17 bases lay in between. CDR1 and CDR2 (germline): SGHRS, YFSETQ. The CDR3 sequence: CASSSLYPFPANVLTF. In DNA form, the CDR3 reads TGCGCCAGCAGCTCTCTATACCCTTTCCCAGCCAACGTCCTGACTTTC.

The V and J genes are TRBV13 and TRBJ2-7; D gene uncertain. The ends were cut back, 3 bases at V and 3 bases at J, with 9 bases in the middle. Germline assignment: CDR1 PRHDT and CDR2 FYEKMQ (reference sequence). This CDR3 region has 13 residues. CDR3 in DNA: TGTGCCAGCAGCTTCGGCAGGAACTACGAGCAGTACGTC. Amino acids: CASSFGRNYEQYV.

The chain couples TRBV11-1 to TRBJ1-1; D not resolved. In germline, CDR1 is SGHAT, CDR2 FQDESV (reference sequence). The V and J ends lost 3 bases and 2 bases respectively, with 7 bases between them. CDR3 length: 13 residues. DNA for the CDR3: TGTGCCAGCAGCTTGTCCCTAAACACTGAAGCTTTCTTT. Translating gives CASSLSLNTEAFF.